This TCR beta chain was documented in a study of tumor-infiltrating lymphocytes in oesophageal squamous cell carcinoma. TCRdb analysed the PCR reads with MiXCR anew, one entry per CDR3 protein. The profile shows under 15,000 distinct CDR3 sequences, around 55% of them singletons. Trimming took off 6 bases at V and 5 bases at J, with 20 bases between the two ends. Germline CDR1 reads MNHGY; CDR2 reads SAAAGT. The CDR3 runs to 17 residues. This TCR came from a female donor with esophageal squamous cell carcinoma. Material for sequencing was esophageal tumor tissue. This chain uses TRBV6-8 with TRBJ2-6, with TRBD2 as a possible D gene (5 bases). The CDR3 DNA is TGTGCCAGCAGCCCTCGGGCCCCTAGCTCCTGGGCCAACGTCCTGACTTTC. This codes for CASSPRAPSSWANVLTF.